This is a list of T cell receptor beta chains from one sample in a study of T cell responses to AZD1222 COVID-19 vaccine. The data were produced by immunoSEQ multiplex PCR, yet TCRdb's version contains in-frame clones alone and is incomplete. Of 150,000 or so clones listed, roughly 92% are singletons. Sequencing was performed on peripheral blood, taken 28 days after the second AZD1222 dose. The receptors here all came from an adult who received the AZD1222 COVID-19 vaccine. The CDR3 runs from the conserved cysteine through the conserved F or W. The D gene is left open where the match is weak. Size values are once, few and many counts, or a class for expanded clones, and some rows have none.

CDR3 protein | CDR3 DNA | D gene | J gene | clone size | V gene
CASSRTSGAKNEQFF | TGTGCCAGCAGTCGTACTAGCGGGGCTAAGAATGAGCAGTTCTTC | TRBD2 | TRBJ2-1 | . | TRBV11-3
CASSPTFSGNTIYF | TGTGCCAGCAGCCCGACGTTCTCTGGAAACACCATATATTTT | . | TRBJ1-3 | . | TRBV3-1/TRBV3-2
CSVDPRDRTYGYTF | TGCAGCGTTGACCCCCGGGACAGGACCTATGGCTACACCTTC | TRBD1 | TRBJ1-2 | . | TRBV29-1
CASSLTRGSPLHF | TGTGCCAGCAGCTTGACCAGGGGTTCACCCCTCCACTTT | . | TRBJ1-6 | . | TRBV5-6
CASSERQGVYEGYTF | TGTGCCAGCAGTGAAAGGCAGGGGGTCTATGAGGGCTACACCTTC | TRBD1 | TRBJ1-2 | . | TRBV6-1
CASTPGGSYGYTF | TGTGCCAGCACTCCAGGGGGCTCCTATGGCTACACCTTC | TRBD1 | TRBJ1-2 | . | TRBV2
CATTHIPQPQHF | TGTGCCACCACCCACATTCCTCAGCCCCAGCATTTT | . | TRBJ1-5 | . | TRBV15
CATSPSGRGEQFF | TGTGCCACCAGTCCTAGCGGGAGAGGTGAGCAGTTCTTC | TRBD2 | TRBJ2-1 | . | TRBV24-1
CASSQPRTGYNEQFF | TGCGCCAGCAGCCAACCACGGACAGGGTACAATGAGCAGTTCTTC | TRBD1 | TRBJ2-1 | . | TRBV4-1
CASTLGDTGELFF | TGTGCCAGCACCCTCGGGGACACCGGGGAGCTGTTTTTT | . | TRBJ2-2 | . | TRBV7-8
CASKAGYGYTF | TGTGCCAGCAAGGCAGGCTATGGCTACACCTTC | . | TRBJ1-2 | . | TRBV2
CATSRDPLRSEKLFF | TGTGCCACCAGCAGAGATCCCCTCCGAAGTGAAAAACTGTTTTTT | . | TRBJ1-4 | . | TRBV15
CASSTLSRDRGPNTEAFF | TGTGCCAGTAGTACTCTGTCCCGGGACAGGGGGCCGAACACTGAAGCTTTCTTT | TRBD1 | TRBJ1-1 | few | TRBV19
CASSFNQDTEAFF | TGTGCCAGCAGCTTTAATCAGGACACTGAAGCTTTCTTT | . | TRBJ1-1 | . | TRBV7-7
CASSEGVAEAFF | TGTGCCAGCAGTGAAGGGGTCGCTGAAGCTTTCTTT | . | TRBJ1-1 | few | TRBV6-1
CASSLLDNTEAFF | TGTGCCAGCAGCTTATTGGATAACACTGAAGCTTTCTTT | . | TRBJ1-1 | once | TRBV7-9
CASGHSYGYTF | TGTGCCAGCGGACACTCCTATGGCTACACCTTC | . | TRBJ1-2 | few | TRBV9
CASSEFGGTDTQYF | TGTGCCAGCAGTGAATTCGGGGGCACAGATACGCAGTATTTT | . | TRBJ2-3 | . | TRBV27
CATTLGQGMTGANVLTF | TGCGCCACAACGTTGGGACAGGGTATGACTGGGGCCAACGTCCTGACTTTC | TRBD1 | TRBJ2-6 | . | TRBV5-1
CATRRGGQETQYF | TGTGCCACCAGACGGGGGGGTCAAGAGACCCAGTACTTC | TRBD2 | TRBJ2-5 | . | TRBV24-1
CASSASPQILYEQYF | TGTGCCAGCAGCGCCTCCCCCCAGATACTCTACGAGCAGTACTTC | . | TRBJ2-7 | . | TRBV9
CASSGLRNTGELFF | TGTGCCAGCTCAGGCTTAAGGAACACCGGGGAGCTGTTTTTT | . | TRBJ2-2 | . | TRBV18
CATSASGGGYEQYF | TGTGCCACCAGTGCGTCAGGGGGAGGCTACGAGCAGTACTTC | . | TRBJ2-7 | . | TRBV24-1
CASSLSSLGEKLFF | TGTGCCAGCAGTTTAAGCAGCTTGGGTGAAAAACTGTTTTTT | . | TRBJ1-4 | . | TRBV28
CASSSTWILAGGGYNEQFF | TGTGCCAGCAGTTCCACGTGGATCCTAGCGGGAGGGGGCTACAATGAGCAGTTCTTC | TRBD2 | TRBJ2-1 | . | TRBV27
CASSQDRGQRTGELFF | TGCGCCAGCAGCCAAGATCGGGGGCAGAGAACCGGGGAGCTGTTTTTT | . | TRBJ2-2 | . | TRBV4-3
CASSPAASQQPQHF | TGTGCCAGCAGCCCTGCTGCCAGTCAGCAGCCCCAGCATTTT | . | TRBJ1-5 | . | TRBV7-2